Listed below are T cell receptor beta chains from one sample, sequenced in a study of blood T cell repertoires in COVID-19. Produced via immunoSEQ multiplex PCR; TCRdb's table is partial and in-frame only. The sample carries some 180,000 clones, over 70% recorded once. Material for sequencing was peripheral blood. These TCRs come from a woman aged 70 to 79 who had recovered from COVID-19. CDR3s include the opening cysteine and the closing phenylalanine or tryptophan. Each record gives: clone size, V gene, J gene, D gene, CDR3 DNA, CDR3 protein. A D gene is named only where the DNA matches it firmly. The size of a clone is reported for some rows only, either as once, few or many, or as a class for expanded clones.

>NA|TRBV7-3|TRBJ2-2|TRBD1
TGTGCCAGCAGCCCAGGGGGCGCGAACACCGGGGAGCTGTTTTTT
CASSPGGANTGELFF
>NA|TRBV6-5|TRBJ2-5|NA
TGTGCCAGCAGTTATGTGGGCGGGGTAGGGGAGACCCAGTACTTC
CASSYVGGVGETQYF
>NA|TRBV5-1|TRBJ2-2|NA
TGCGCCAGCAGCCCTGGGGCAGGGCCCACCGGGGAGCTGTTTTTT
CASSPGAGPTGELFF
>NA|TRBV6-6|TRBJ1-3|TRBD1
TGTGCCAGCAGCTCACTACAGGGGGCCGCTGGAAACACCATATATTTT
CASSSLQGAAGNTIYF
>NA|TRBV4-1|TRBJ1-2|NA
TGCGCCAGCAGCCCCCCAGTCTTGGCTAACTATGGCTACACCTTC
CASSPPVLANYGYTF
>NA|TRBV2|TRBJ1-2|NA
TGTGCCAGCAGTGAAGCATCAGGTCCCTATGGCTACACCTTC
CASSEASGPYGYTF
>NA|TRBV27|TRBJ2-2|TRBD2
TGTGCCAGCAGGTTGGCGGGAGGGAACACCGGGGAGCTGTTTTTT
CASRLAGGNTGELFF
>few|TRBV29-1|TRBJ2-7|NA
TGCAGCGTTGACCAGGGCCTTTACGAGCAGTACTTC
CSVDQGLYEQYF
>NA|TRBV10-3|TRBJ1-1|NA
TGTGCCATCAGTGAGTCAACAGGGTTGAACACTGAAGCTTTCTTT
CAISESTGLNTEAFF
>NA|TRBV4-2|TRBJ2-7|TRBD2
TGTGCCAGCAGCCCGCTGGGCGGGGGAACATCCTACGAGCAGTACTTC
CASSPLGGGTSYEQYF
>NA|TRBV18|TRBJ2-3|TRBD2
TGTGCCAGCTCGCGGACTAGCGGCAGCACAGATACGCAGTATTTT
CASSRTSGSTDTQYF
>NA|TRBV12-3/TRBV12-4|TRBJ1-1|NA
TGTGCCAGCACCTATGGACAGAATGAAGCTTTCTTT
CASTYGQNEAFF
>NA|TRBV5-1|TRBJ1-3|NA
TGCGCCAGCAGCTTGGACAGGCGGAACACCATATATTTT
CASSLDRRNTIYF
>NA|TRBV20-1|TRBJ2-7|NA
TGCAGTGCTAGTGGTCCACCCCTACCAACCTACGAGCAGTACTTC
CSASGPPLPTYEQYF
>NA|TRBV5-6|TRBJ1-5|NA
TGTGCCAGCAGCTCGGCGGGGATCCATAGCAATCAGCCCCAGCATTTT
CASSSAGIHSNQPQHF
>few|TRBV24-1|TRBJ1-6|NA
TGTGCCACCAGTGACCGCCGCAGGGAGGATTCACCCCTCCACTTT
CATSDRRREDSPLHF
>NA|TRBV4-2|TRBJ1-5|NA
TGTGCCAGCAGCCAAGACCATGTGGGCCCGGGGTCCCAGCATTTT
CASSQDHVGPGSQHF
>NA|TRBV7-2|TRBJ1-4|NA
TGTGCCAGCAGCCCCGGTCCCGGAGGTGAAAAACTGTTTTTT
CASSPGPGGEKLFF
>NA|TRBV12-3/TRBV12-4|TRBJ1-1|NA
TGTGCCAGCAGACCCACAGTAACCGGTGAAGCTTTCTTT
CASRPTVTGEAFF
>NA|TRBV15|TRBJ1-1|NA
TGTGCCACCGCCGACAGCCAGAACACTGAAGCTTTCTTT
CATADSQNTEAFF
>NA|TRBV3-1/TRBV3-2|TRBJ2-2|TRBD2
TGTGCCAGCAGCCGAGCCGGGACTACGGGGGCCGGGGAGCTGTTTTTT
CASSRAGTTGAGELFF
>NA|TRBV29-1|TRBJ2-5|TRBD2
TGCAGCGTTGAAGATTGGGGCGGGAGGACTAAAGAGACCCAGTACTTC
CSVEDWGGRTKETQYF
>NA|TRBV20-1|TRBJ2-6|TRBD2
TGCAGTGCTAGTTTTAGCGGGGGGCCCTCTGGGGCCAACGTCCTGACTTTC
CSASFSGGPSGANVLTF
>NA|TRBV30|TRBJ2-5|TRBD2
TGTGCCTGGAGTGTATTGGGTAGCGGGGGCCAAGAGACCCAGTACTTC
CAWSVLGSGGQETQYF
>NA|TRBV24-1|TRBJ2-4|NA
TGTGCCACCAGTGATTTGGGGCAGGGCCGCAAAAACATTCAGTACTTC
CATSDLGQGRKNIQYF
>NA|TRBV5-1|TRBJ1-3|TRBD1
TGCGCCAGCAGCTCTACCGTCAGGGGGGCTGGAAACACCATATATTTT
CASSSTVRGAGNTIYF
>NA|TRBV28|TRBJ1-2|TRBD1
TGTGCCAGCAGTTTATCGGACAGGGTGGATGGCTACACCTTC
CASSLSDRVDGYTF
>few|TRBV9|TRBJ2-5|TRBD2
TGTGCCAGCAGCCAAGGGACTAGCGGGGGGTTGGGGGAGACCCAGTACTTC
CASSQGTSGGLGETQYF
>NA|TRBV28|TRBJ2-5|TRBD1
TGTGCCAGCACCGGGACAGCGACCCAGTACTTC
CASTGTATQYF
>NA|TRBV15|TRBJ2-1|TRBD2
TGTGCCACCAGCAGGACCGGGACTAGCGGTTACAATGAGCAGTTCTTC
CATSRTGTSGYNEQFF
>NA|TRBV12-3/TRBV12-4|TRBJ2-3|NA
TGTGCCAGCAGTTTAGGCGGGCCAGATACGCAGTATTTT
CASSLGGPDTQYF
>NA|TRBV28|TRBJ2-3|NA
TGTGCCAGCAGTATGGGCATGGATACGCAGTATTTT
CASSMGMDTQYF
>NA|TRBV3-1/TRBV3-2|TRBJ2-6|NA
TGTGCCAGCAGCCAAGATTGGCGGCTGTCTGGGGCCAACGTCCTGACTTTC
CASSQDWRLSGANVLTF
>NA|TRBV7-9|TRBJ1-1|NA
TGTGCCAGCAGCTCCCCTGGTGGGGGGGTAGGGACTGAAGCTTTCTTT
CASSSPGGGVGTEAFF
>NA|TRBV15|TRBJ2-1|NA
TGTGCCACCAGCAGGACTTACTCCTACAATGAGCAGTTCTTC
CATSRTYSYNEQFF
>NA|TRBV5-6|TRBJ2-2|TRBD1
TGTGCCAGCAGCGCGCAGGGGGCGGGCACCGGGGAGCTGTTTTTT
CASSAQGAGTGELFF
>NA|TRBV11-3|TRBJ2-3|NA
TGTGCCAGCAGCCAAGGGGGGGGGACATCGGGAGATACGCAGTATTTT
CASSQGGGTSGDTQYF
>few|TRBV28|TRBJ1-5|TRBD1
TGTGCCAGCAGTCCCGGGGACAGGGGGCGCGGACAGCCCCAGCATTTT
CASSPGDRGRGQPQHF
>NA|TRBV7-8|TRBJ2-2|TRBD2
TGTGCCAGCAGCCCCCGAGTAGCGGGGGGCTCCTACACCGGGGAGCTGTTTTTT
CASSPRVAGGSYTGELFF
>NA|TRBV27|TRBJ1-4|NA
TGTGCCAGCAGTTTATGGGGCAGCTTAAATGAAAAACTGTTTTTT
CASSLWGSLNEKLFF
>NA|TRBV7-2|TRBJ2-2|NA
TGTGCCAGCAGCCCCCAGGGGGGTTCGAACACCGGGGAGCTGTTTTTT
CASSPQGGSNTGELFF
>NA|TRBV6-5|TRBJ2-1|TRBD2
TGTGCCAGCAGACCGGGGACTAGCGGGACAGTGGGGCAGTTCTTC
CASRPGTSGTVGQFF
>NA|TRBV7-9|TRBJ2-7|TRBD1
TGTGCCAGCAGCTTGGGACAGGGGGGCCTCGAGCAGTACTTC
CASSLGQGGLEQYF
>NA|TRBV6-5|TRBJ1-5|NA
TGTGCCAGCAGCGCCCTCACAGACCAGCCCCAGCATTTT
CASSALTDQPQHF
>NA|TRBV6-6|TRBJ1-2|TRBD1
TGTGCCAGCAGCCAAAACCCGGGACAGGGGTATGGCTACACCTTC
CASSQNPGQGYGYTF
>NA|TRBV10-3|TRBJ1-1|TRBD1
TGTGCCTCGACAGGGGCCTCGAACACTGAAGCTTTCTTT
CASTGASNTEAFF
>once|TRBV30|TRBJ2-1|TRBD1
TGTGCCTGGAATCGGGACAGGGTTACCTACAATGAGCAGTTCTTC
CAWNRDRVTYNEQFF
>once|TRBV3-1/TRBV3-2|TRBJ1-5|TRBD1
TGTGCCAGCAGCGACAAAACAAAGACAGGGCGTCTGGCCCAGCATTTT
CASSDKTKTGRLAQHF
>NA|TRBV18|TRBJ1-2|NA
TGTGCCAGCTCACCCCCGGGGAGGCCGAGAGATGGCTACACCTTC
CASSPPGRPRDGYTF
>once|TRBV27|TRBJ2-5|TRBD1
TGTGCCAGCAGCCCTGACAGGGCCCTAGGGGAGACCCAGTACTTC
CASSPDRALGETQYF
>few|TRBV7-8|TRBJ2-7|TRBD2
TGTGCCAGCAGCCCCGGGGAGGGCGAGCAGTACTTC
CASSPGEGEQYF
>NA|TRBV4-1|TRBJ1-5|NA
TGCGCCAGCAGCCAAGATGAGCACTCCTCCGGTAGGCCCCAGCATTTT
CASSQDEHSSGRPQHF
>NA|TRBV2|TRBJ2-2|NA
TGTGCCAGCAGCGGCCAGGGATGGGCCGGGGAGCTGTTTTTT
CASSGQGWAGELFF
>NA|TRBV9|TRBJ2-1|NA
TGTGCCAGCAGCGCCGGCCTCCTATGGCGGGGCAACTCCTACAATGAGCAGTTCTTC
CASSAGLLWRGNSYNEQFF
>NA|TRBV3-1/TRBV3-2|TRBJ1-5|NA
TGTGCCAGCAGCCGCCCAGGTCAGCCCCAGCATTTT
CASSRPGQPQHF
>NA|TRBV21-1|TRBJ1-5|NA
TGTGCCACCTCCACAGGGGGCGCGGGGCAGCCCCAGCATTTT
CATSTGGAGQPQHF
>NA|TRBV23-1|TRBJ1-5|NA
TGCGCCAGCGCCCACCGGGCAGGGTGCCAGCCCCAGCATTTT
CASAHRAGCQPQHF